This T cell receptor (beta chain) comes out of a study of blood T cell repertoires in COVID-19. This CDR3 comprises 14 residues. Trimming at V came to 2 bases and at J to 7 bases, leaving 3 bases not matched to a gene. CDR1 and CDR2 (germline): SGHDT, YYEEEE. Self-reported history from a screening survey and questionnaire set each donor's cohort. This table comes from immunoSEQ multiplex PCR, and its TCRdb copy is limited to in-frame clones, with some not included. The data show hundreds of thousands of clones, 65% to 85% seen once. The sequence was obtained from a woman aged 40 to 49 who had recovered from COVID-19. The chain joins TRBV5-6 to TRBJ2-1; 10 bases map to TRBD2. The sample consisted of PBMCs or T cells enriched from blood (not recorded which). DNA of the CDR3: TGTGCCAGCAGCTTTCTAGCGGGAGTTAATGAGCAGTTCTTC. It is translated as CASSFLAGVNEQFF.